The 18 T cell receptor beta chains in this list originate from one sample, sequenced in a study of blood T cell repertoires in COVID-19. Data came from immunoSEQ multiplex PCR; TCRdb stores just in-frame clones and leaves some out. Of about 200,000 clones listed, 60% to 85% are singletons. Material: peripheral blood. The receptors here all came from a woman between 65 and 79 years old with acute or convalescent COVID-19.

The chain has TRBV10-3 and TRBJ2-2; D is unclear. CDR1 ENHRY and CDR2 SYGVKD come from the germline V gene. Between the trimmed V and J ends, which lost 3 bases and 4 bases, there was a span of 6 bases. CDR3 length equals 13 residues. The chain's CDR3 is CAISELITGELFF. DNA of the CDR3: TGTGCCATCAGTGAACTAATCACCGGGGAGCTGTTTTTT.

The chain carries TRBV18 and TRBJ2-1, with TRBD2 identical over 12 bases. V shed 4 bases, J shed 3 bases, and the junction held 1 base outside the gene matches. The germline V gene encodes CDR1 KGHSH and CDR2 LQKENI. The CDR3 sequence is 15 residues long. CDR3 DNA: TGTGCCAGCTCACAGACTAGCGGGGGCTACAATGAGCAGTTCTTC. This codes for CASSQTSGGYNEQFF.

This clone was seen a single time. The chain carries TRBV9 and TRBJ1-5, with TRBD1 matching over 8 bases. Germline V gives CDR1 SGDLS, CDR2 YYNGEE. Unmatched junction bases numbered 6, after V lost 4 bases and J lost 6 bases. The CDR3 consists of 14 residues. CDR3: CASSPGQGVQPQHF. For the CDR3, the DNA is TGTGCCAGCAGCCCCGGACAGGGCGTTCAGCCCCAGCATTTT.

This chain connects TRBV28 to TRBJ1-2, with TRBD1 matching over 7 bases. Germline-derived CDR1 and CDR2 are MDHEN and SYDVKM. J gave up 4 bases and V 6 bases, and 8 bases lay outside the gene matches. The CDR3 consists of 14 residues. CDR3 nucleotides: TGTGCCAGCAGGTTAGGGGGCGCGGGCTATGGCTACACCTTC. As protein: CASRLGGAGYGYTF.

The V call is TRBV3-1 (or the pseudogene TRBV3-2), the J call TRBJ2-5; 8 nucleotides align to TRBD1. The junction had 5 bases not matched to a gene; V was cut back by 4 bases and J by 4 bases. Looked up from germline, CDR1 is LGHDT and CDR2 is YNNKEL (reference sequence). The CDR3 consists of 14 residues. The CDR3 sequence is CASSPGQGGETQYF. The CDR3 DNA is TGTGCCAGCAGCCCTGGACAGGGAGGAGAGACCCAGTACTTC.

V is TRBV29-1 and J is TRBJ1-2; 9 positions match TRBD1. Looked up from germline, CDR1 is SQVTM and CDR2 is ANQGSEA. CDR3 length: 14 residues. Losses at the gene ends were 5 bases for V and 4 bases for J; bases not matched to a gene: 8. CDR3 sequence reads: CSVYRTGEGYGYTF. As DNA, the CDR3 is TGCAGCGTTTATAGGACAGGGGAGGGCTATGGCTACACCTTC.

This clone has at least ten counts. The chain couples TRBV27 to TRBJ1-1; weak D call: TRBD1 (6 bases). The germline V and J ends were trimmed by 7 bases and 5 bases, with 20 bases remaining between them. Germline V lookup: CDR1 MNHEY, CDR2 SMNVEV (reference sequence). This CDR3 contains 15 residues. CDR3 loop: CASTMTTDRRTEAFF. The DNA of the CDR3 is TGTGCCAGCACCATGACGACCGACAGGCGGACTGAAGCTTTCTTT.

A remark on this clone: In the same sample, other DNA sequences code for this CDR3. The chain recombines TRBV3-1 (or the pseudogene TRBV3-2) with TRBJ2-7, with D possibly TRBD2 on 5 matching bases. This CDR3 has 14 amino acids. Germline CDR1 reads LGHDT; CDR2 reads YNNKEL (reference sequence). V shed 1 base and J shed 0 bases, with 7 bases lying between them. The CDR3 region is CASSQGLASYEQYF. Written as DNA, the CDR3 is TGTGCCAGCAGCCAAGGGCTAGCCTCCTACGAGCAGTACTTC.

The gene calls are TRBV10-3 and TRBJ2-7; a possible D gene is TRBD2 (5 bases). The germline V and J ends were trimmed by 7 bases and 4 bases, with 17 bases remaining between them. CDR3 length equals 14 residues. Germline assignment: CDR1 ENHRY and CDR2 SYGVKD. The CDR3 here is CAIKPSLDTYEQYF. Here the CDR3 DNA reads TGTGCCATCAAACCTAGCCTCGACACGTACGAGCAGTACTTC.

This clone has only a few counts. The chain carries TRBV2 and TRBJ2-1; TRBD2 aligns across 10 bases. Germline V lookup: CDR1 SNHLY, CDR2 FYNNEI. This CDR3 is 15 amino acids long. J was trimmed by 9 bases and V by 5 bases; bases with no gene match: 10. The CDR3 sequence: CASSRLAGVGREQFF. The CDR3 nucleotides are TGTGCCAGCAGTCGCCTAGCGGGAGTGGGGCGTGAGCAGTTCTTC.

V gene TRBV5-4 combines with J gene TRBJ2-1; D unclear. The CDR3 has 13 residues. Between the trimmed V and J ends, which lost 2 bases and 6 bases, there was a span of 9 bases. Germline CDR1 reads SGHNT; CDR2 reads YYREEE (reference sequence). As DNA, the CDR3 is TGTGCCAGCAGCTTAGTCCGGAGCAATGAGCAGTTCTTC. Translation gives CASSLVRSNEQFF.

Only a few counts were recorded for this clone. This chain connects TRBV7-2 to TRBJ2-5; possibly TRBD1 for D (5 bases). The germline V gene encodes CDR1 SGHTA and CDR2 FQGNSA. Trimming removed 5 bases from V and 1 base from J, with 8 bases in between. This CDR3 has 13 amino acids. As DNA, the CDR3 is TGTGCCAGCAGCCGACAGATCCAAGAGACCCAGTACTTC. Amino acid sequence: CASSRQIQETQYF.

This clone was observed a single time. The rearrangement joins TRBV4-1 to TRBJ1-4; D gene ambiguous. V gave up 4 bases and J gave up 7 bases, with 7 bases separating them. In germline, CDR1 is MGHRA, CDR2 YSYEKL. The CDR3 loop spans 12 amino acids. The CDR3 DNA sequence: TGCGCCAGCAGCCGCGTCTCTGAAAAACTGTTTTTT. This codes for CASSRVSEKLFF.

This clone was seen only once. The chain joins TRBV7-9 to TRBJ2-1; a possible D gene is TRBD2 (5 bases). CDR3 size: 17 residues. Germline V lookup: CDR1 SEHNR, CDR2 FQNEAQ (reference sequence). The V end lost 5 bases, the J end lost 0 bases, and 17 bases lay between the germline ends. The CDR3 DNA reads TGTGCCAGCAGCCCCCGGCGGGTTGGGAGCTCCTACAATGAGCAGTTCTTC. The encoded protein is CASSPRRVGSSYNEQFF.

This clone was seen a single time. This rearrangement joins TRBV20-1 to TRBJ1-3; D gene uncertain. Trimming left V 6 bases short and J 4 bases short, with 7 bases between. The CDR3 length is 11 residues. Germline V gene lookup returns CDR1 DFQATT and CDR2 SNEGSKA (reference sequence). For the CDR3, the DNA is TGCAGTGCAGTACTAGGAAACACCATATATTTT. It is translated as CSAVLGNTIYF.

The V gene is TRBV15, the J gene TRBJ2-5; D unclear. The ends were cut back, 5 bases at V and 4 bases at J, with 11 bases in the middle. This CDR3 comprises 13 residues. Looked up from germline, CDR1 is LNHNV and CDR2 is YYDKDF (reference sequence). The CDR3 protein is CATSPGVAETQYF. In nucleotides, the CDR3 is TGTGCCACCAGCCCTGGAGTTGCAGAGACCCAGTACTTC.

This clone was counted a few times. This chain's CDR3 is CASSLGSGGTGSTDTQYF. As DNA, the CDR3 is TGCGCCAGCAGCTTGGGTAGCGGGGGTACGGGCAGCACAGATACGCAGTATTTT. The V and J genes are TRBV5-1 and TRBJ2-3, with TRBD2 identical over 9 bases. The V gene end was trimmed by 0 bases and the J gene end by 0 bases; junction bases not matched to a gene: 8. This CDR3 is built from 18 residues. Germline CDR1 is SGHRS and CDR2 is YFSETQ.

This chain uses TRBV28 with TRBJ1-5; D not resolved. V was shortened by 6 bases and J by 0 bases, with 21 bases between the two germline ends. Germline CDR1 is MDHEN and CDR2 is SYDVKM. The CDR3 totals 18 residues. The CDR3 region is CASSRGVTPRYSNQPQHF. DNA of the CDR3: TGTGCCAGCAGCCGGGGAGTGACCCCCAGATATAGCAATCAGCCCCAGCATTTT.